This T cell receptor beta chain was retrieved from a study of T cells in localized non-small cell lung cancer. Study observations and caveats: Those with higher blood T cell density had longer overall survival. Detection in adjacent lung was observed for a median about 56 of the top 100 tumor clones. Sequencing, confined to only one tumor region, leaves heterogeneity possible.

Germline-derived CDR1 and CDR2 are SNHLY and FYNNEI. The CDR3 loop spans 13 amino acids. Repertoires were generated with immunoSEQ multiplex PCR, while TCRdb's copy carries only in-frame clones and drops some. The data contain 30,000 to 45,000 clones, around 88% of them singletons. Concerning this clone itself: No antigen is known for it.

The chain carries TRBV2 and TRBJ1-4; D might be TRBD1 (6 bases). The specimen comprised peripheral blood, sampled before any cancer treatment. The receptor was derived from a woman between 35 and 70 years old with stage I lung adenocarcinoma. CDR3 residues: CASRRGEREKLFF. The CDR3 DNA is TGTGCTTCGCGGAGGGGGGAAAGGGAAAAACTGTTTTTT.